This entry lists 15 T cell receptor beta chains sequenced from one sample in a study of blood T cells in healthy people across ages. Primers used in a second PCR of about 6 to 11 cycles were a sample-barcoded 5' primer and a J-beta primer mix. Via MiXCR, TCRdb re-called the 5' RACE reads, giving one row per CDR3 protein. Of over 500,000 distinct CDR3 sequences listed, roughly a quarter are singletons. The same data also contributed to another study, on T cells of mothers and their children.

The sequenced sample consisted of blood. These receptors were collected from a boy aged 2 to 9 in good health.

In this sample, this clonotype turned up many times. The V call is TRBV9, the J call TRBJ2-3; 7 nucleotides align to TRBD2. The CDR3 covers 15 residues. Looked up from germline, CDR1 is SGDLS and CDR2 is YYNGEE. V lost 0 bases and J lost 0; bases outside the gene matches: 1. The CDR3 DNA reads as TGTGCCAGCAGCGTAGGCGGGAGCAGCACAGATACGCAGTATTTT. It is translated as CASSVGGSSTDTQYF.

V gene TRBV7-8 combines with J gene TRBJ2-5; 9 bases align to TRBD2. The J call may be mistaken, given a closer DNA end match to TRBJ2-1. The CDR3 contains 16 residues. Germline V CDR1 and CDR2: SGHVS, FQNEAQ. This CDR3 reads CASSLGRLAGMNEQFF. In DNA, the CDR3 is TGTGCCAGCAGCTTAGGCCGGCTAGCGGGAATGAATGAGCAGTTCTTC.

The CDR3 region has the DNA TGTGCCAGCAGCGACGCAGGCAGTCGGGTGGCCCAGTACTTC. Translating it yields CASSDAGSRVAQYF. This rearrangement joins TRBV5-5 to TRBJ2-5; D is unclear. Germline V lookup: CDR1 SGHKS, CDR2 YYEKEE (reference sequence). V was shortened by 4 bases and J by 9 bases, with 19 bases between the two germline ends. This CDR3 contains 14 residues.

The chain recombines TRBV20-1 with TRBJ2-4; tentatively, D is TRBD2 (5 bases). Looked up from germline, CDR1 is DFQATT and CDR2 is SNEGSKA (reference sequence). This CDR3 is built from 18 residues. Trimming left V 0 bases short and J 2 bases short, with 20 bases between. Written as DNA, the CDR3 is TGCAGTGCTAGAGATATAGGATTGGAGGTTCAAACCAAAAACATTCAGTACTTC. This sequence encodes CSARDIGLEVQTKNIQYF.

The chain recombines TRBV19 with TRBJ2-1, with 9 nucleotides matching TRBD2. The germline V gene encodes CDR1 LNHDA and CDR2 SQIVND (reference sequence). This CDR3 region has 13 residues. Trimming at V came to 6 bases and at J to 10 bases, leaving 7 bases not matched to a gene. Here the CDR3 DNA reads TGTGCCAGTAGGGTTAGCGGGAGAGCCGAGCAGTTCTTC. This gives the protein CASRVSGRAEQFF.

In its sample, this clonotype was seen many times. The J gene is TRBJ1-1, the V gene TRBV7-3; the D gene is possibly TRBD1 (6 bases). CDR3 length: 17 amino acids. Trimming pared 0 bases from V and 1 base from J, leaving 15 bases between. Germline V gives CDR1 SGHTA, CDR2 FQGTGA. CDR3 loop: CASSLTAYRVPNTEAFF. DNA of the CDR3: TGTGCCAGCAGCTTAACGGCATACAGGGTCCCGAACACTGAAGCTTTCTTT.

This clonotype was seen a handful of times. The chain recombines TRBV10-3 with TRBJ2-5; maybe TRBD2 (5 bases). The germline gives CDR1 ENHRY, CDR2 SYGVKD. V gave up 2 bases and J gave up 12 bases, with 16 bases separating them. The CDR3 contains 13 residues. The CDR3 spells CAISERPRNGEYF. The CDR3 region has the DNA TGTGCCATCAGTGAGAGGCCGAGGAACGGGGAGTACTTC.

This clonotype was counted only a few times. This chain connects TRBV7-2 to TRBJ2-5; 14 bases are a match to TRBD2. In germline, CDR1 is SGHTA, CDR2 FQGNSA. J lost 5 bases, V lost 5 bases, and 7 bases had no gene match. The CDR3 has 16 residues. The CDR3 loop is CASSPGTSGRWETQYF. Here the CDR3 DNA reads TGTGCCAGCAGCCCTGGGACTAGCGGGAGATGGGAGACCCAGTACTTC.

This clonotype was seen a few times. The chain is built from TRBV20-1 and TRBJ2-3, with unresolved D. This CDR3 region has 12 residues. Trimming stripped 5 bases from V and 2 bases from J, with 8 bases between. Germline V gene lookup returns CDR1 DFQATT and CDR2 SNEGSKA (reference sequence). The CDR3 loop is CSARPATDTQYF. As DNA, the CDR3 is TGCAGTGCTCGTCCAGCCACAGATACGCAGTATTTT.

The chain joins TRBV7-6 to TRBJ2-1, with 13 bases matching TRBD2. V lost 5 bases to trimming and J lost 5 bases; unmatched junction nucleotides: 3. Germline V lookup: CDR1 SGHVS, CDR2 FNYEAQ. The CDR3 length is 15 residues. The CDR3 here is CASSATSGGHNEQFF. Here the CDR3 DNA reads TGTGCCAGCAGCGCGACTAGCGGGGGGCACAATGAGCAGTTCTTC. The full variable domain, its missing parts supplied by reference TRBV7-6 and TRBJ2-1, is GAGVSQSPRYKVTKRGQDVALRCDPISGHVSLYWYRQALGQGPEFLTYFNYEAQQDKSGLPNDRFSAERPEGSISTLTIQRTEQRDSAMYRCASSATSGGHNEQFFGPGTRLTVL.

CDR3 nucleotides: TGCAGCGTTGCCGGACAGGGGAAGTTCTTC. Its translation is CSVAGQGKFF. This chain joins TRBV29-1 and TRBJ2-1; TRBD1 agrees at 9 bases. The CDR3 totals 10 residues. The ends lost 4 bases at V and 14 bases at J; junction bases unmatched: 3. Germline V gene sequence: CDR1 SQVTM, CDR2 ANQGSEA.

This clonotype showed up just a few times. The CDR3 sequence: CASSLMLKNIQYF. DNA for the CDR3: TGTGCCAGCAGCTTAATGCTGAAAAACATTCAGTACTTC. V is TRBV7-9 and J is TRBJ2-4, with unresolved D. CDR1 SEHNR and CDR2 FQNEAQ come from the germline V gene (reference sequence). The V and J ends lost 2 bases and 4 bases respectively, with 6 bases between them. CDR3 length: 13 residues.

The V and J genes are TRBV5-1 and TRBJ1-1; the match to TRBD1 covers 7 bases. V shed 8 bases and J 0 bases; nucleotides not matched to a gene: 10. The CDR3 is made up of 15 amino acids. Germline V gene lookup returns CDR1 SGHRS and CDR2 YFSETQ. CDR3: CASKVGGDVNTEAFF. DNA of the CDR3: TGCGCCAGTAAGGTAGGGGGCGACGTGAACACTGAAGCTTTCTTT.

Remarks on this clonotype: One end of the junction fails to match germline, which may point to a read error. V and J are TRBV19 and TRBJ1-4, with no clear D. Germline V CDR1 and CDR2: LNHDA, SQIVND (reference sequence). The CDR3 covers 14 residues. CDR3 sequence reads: CASLTTGANGKLFF. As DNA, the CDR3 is TGTGCCAGCCTGACTACGGGAGCTAATGGAAAACTGTTTTTT.

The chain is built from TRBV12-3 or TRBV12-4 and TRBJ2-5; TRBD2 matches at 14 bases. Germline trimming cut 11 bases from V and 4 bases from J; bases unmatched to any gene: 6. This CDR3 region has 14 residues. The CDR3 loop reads CAFMGTSGRETQYF. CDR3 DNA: TGTGCCTTTATGGGGACTAGCGGGAGAGAGACCCAGTACTTC.